The rows below give T cell receptor beta chains drawn from one sample of a study of blood T cell repertoires in COVID-19. Sequenced by immunoSEQ multiplex PCR; TCRdb stores in-frame clones only, minus some. The sample lists 150,000 or so clones, over 75% occurring once. Sequenced sample: peripheral blood. These receptors all come from a man in his 60s who had recovered from COVID-19. Each CDR3 is given with its conserved first and last residue. The D gene is left open where the match is weak. Only part of the rows carry a size: once, few, many, or a class if the clone is expanded.

v_call: TRBV12-3/TRBV12-4; j_call: TRBJ1-4; d_call: NA; clone_size: NA; cdr3_nt: TGTGCCAGCAGTTTTGCCGGAAAACTGTTTTTT; cdr3_aa: CASSFAGKLFF
v_call: TRBV12-3/TRBV12-4; j_call: TRBJ1-1; d_call: TRBD1; clone_size: NA; cdr3_nt: TGTGCCAGCAGTTCGACAGGGACATCTGAAGCTTTCTTT; cdr3_aa: CASSSTGTSEAFF
v_call: TRBV29-1; j_call: TRBJ2-5; d_call: TRBD2; clone_size: NA; cdr3_nt: TGCAGCGTTGAAAAGTCTAGCGGGGGTGGAGAGACCCAGTACTTC; cdr3_aa: CSVEKSSGGGETQYF
v_call: TRBV7-2; j_call: TRBJ1-6; d_call: NA; clone_size: few; cdr3_nt: TGTGCCAGCAGAATCGGTCGGGTTCCCAATTCACCCCTCCACTTT; cdr3_aa: CASRIGRVPNSPLHF
v_call: TRBV27; j_call: TRBJ1-2; d_call: NA; clone_size: NA; cdr3_nt: TGTGCCAGCAGTTTGGCACCCGCCGGGGTTAACTATGGCTACACCTTC; cdr3_aa: CASSLAPAGVNYGYTF
v_call: TRBV20-1; j_call: TRBJ1-2; d_call: NA; clone_size: NA; cdr3_nt: TGCAGTGCTAGGGGGAGCTATGGCTACACCTTC; cdr3_aa: CSARGSYGYTF
v_call: TRBV19; j_call: TRBJ1-1; d_call: NA; clone_size: NA; cdr3_nt: TGTGCCAGCCCTGCGGGGGCGTGGGGGGTTGATACTGAAGCTTTCTTT; cdr3_aa: CASPAGAWGVDTEAFF
v_call: TRBV9; j_call: TRBJ2-2; d_call: TRBD2; clone_size: NA; cdr3_nt: TGTGCCAGCAGCTTCACTAGCGGGGGGGCCACCGGGGAGCTGTTTTTT; cdr3_aa: CASSFTSGGATGELFF
v_call: TRBV7-2; j_call: TRBJ2-7; d_call: NA; clone_size: NA; cdr3_nt: TGTGCCAGCAGCTTAGGTGGGCAGTATTCTCAGCAGTACTTC; cdr3_aa: CASSLGGQYSQQYF
v_call: TRBV18; j_call: TRBJ1-1; d_call: NA; clone_size: NA; cdr3_nt: TGTGCCAGCTCACCCGCCTCGACAAAGACTGAAGCTTTCTTT; cdr3_aa: CASSPASTKTEAFF
v_call: TRBV7-2; j_call: TRBJ1-1; d_call: TRBD1; clone_size: once; cdr3_nt: TGTGCCAGCAGCTTATTCCGGACAGGGGTCACTGAAGCTTTCTTT; cdr3_aa: CASSLFRTGVTEAFF
v_call: TRBV5-1; j_call: TRBJ1-2; d_call: TRBD1; clone_size: NA; cdr3_nt: TGCGCCAGCAGTTTTGACGGACAGGAAGAATATGGCTACACCTTC; cdr3_aa: CASSFDGQEEYGYTF
v_call: TRBV5-6; j_call: TRBJ1-6; d_call: NA; clone_size: NA; cdr3_nt: TGTGCCAGCAGCCGGGGGAAGCCGAGTTCACCCCTCCACTTT; cdr3_aa: CASSRGKPSSPLHF
v_call: TRBV6-1; j_call: TRBJ1-1; d_call: NA; clone_size: once; cdr3_nt: TGTGCCAGCAGTGAAGTGCTACCCCGGGGAACTGAAGCTTTCTTT; cdr3_aa: CASSEVLPRGTEAFF
v_call: TRBV30; j_call: TRBJ1-2; d_call: NA; clone_size: NA; cdr3_nt: TGTGCCTGGAGGGTACGGGGGGTGAGTCGTGGCTACACCTTC; cdr3_aa: CAWRVRGVSRGYTF
v_call: TRBV9; j_call: TRBJ1-5; d_call: NA; clone_size: NA; cdr3_nt: TGTGCCAGCAGCCCAACAGAGAACTTCAATCAGCCCCAGCATTTT; cdr3_aa: CASSPTENFNQPQHF
v_call: TRBV15; j_call: TRBJ1-2; d_call: NA; clone_size: NA; cdr3_nt: TGTGCCACCAGCAGAGACCTCATGACGGGTAACTATGGCTACACCTTC; cdr3_aa: CATSRDLMTGNYGYTF
v_call: TRBV5-1; j_call: TRBJ1-6; d_call: NA; clone_size: once; cdr3_nt: TGCGCCAGCAGCTTGGGACATGAAGGGAGTTCACCCCTCCACTTT; cdr3_aa: CASSLGHEGSSPLHF
v_call: TRBV13; j_call: TRBJ1-2; d_call: TRBD1; clone_size: NA; cdr3_nt: TGTGCCAGCAGCGCCACAGGGGGCAATGGCTACACCTTC; cdr3_aa: CASSATGGNGYTF
v_call: TRBV19; j_call: TRBJ2-3; d_call: NA; clone_size: NA; cdr3_nt: TGTGCCAGTAAGGGGGTGGCTAGCACAGATACGCAGTATTTT; cdr3_aa: CASKGVASTDTQYF
v_call: TRBV10-3; j_call: TRBJ1-6; d_call: TRBD1; clone_size: NA; cdr3_nt: TGTGCCATCAGTGCCGACAGGGAAGATTCACCCCTCCACTTT; cdr3_aa: CAISADREDSPLHF
v_call: TRBV4-3; j_call: TRBJ1-2; d_call: NA; clone_size: NA; cdr3_nt: TGCGCCAGCAGCCAAGATCCTGGACGGGGGAGCTATGGCTACACCTTC; cdr3_aa: CASSQDPGRGSYGYTF
v_call: TRBV6-5; j_call: TRBJ1-4; d_call: NA; clone_size: NA; cdr3_nt: TGTGCCAGCAGCGACAGGAGGCGTCACGAAAAACTGTTTTTT; cdr3_aa: CASSDRRRHEKLFF
v_call: TRBV11-2; j_call: TRBJ2-1; d_call: TRBD2; clone_size: NA; cdr3_nt: TGTGCCAGCAGCTTAGCTAGCGGGGGGGCTGACAATGAGCAGTTCTTC; cdr3_aa: CASSLASGGADNEQFF
v_call: TRBV6-1; j_call: TRBJ1-2; d_call: NA; clone_size: NA; cdr3_nt: TGTGCCAGCAGTGAAATGGGCGCAGGGAACAATGGCTACACCTTC; cdr3_aa: CASSEMGAGNNGYTF
v_call: TRBV11-3; j_call: TRBJ2-1; d_call: NA; clone_size: NA; cdr3_nt: TGTGCCAGCAGCTTAGAGGGGTTTGGGAGTGAGCAGTTCTTC; cdr3_aa: CASSLEGFGSEQFF
v_call: TRBV5-6; j_call: TRBJ2-2; d_call: TRBD2; clone_size: NA; cdr3_nt: TGTGCCAGCAGCCCCCTGGGGGGGTCGACCGGGGAGCTGTTTTTT; cdr3_aa: CASSPLGGSTGELFF
v_call: TRBV2; j_call: TRBJ2-1; d_call: TRBD2; clone_size: NA; cdr3_nt: TGTGCCAGCAGTCGACTAGCGGGGCTAGTCTACAATGAGCAGTTCTTC; cdr3_aa: CASSRLAGLVYNEQFF
v_call: TRBV9; j_call: TRBJ2-3; d_call: TRBD2; clone_size: NA; cdr3_nt: TGTGCCAGCAGCGTCGGACTAGCGGGGGTCTCTTATACGCAGTATTTT; cdr3_aa: CASSVGLAGVSYTQYF
v_call: TRBV19; j_call: TRBJ1-3; d_call: NA; clone_size: NA; cdr3_nt: TGTGCCAGTAGTTTTACGACAGGCTCTGGAAACACCATATATTTT; cdr3_aa: CASSFTTGSGNTIYF
v_call: TRBV27; j_call: TRBJ1-2; d_call: NA; clone_size: NA; cdr3_nt: TGTGCCAGCAGTTTATCCCCGGGGGACTATGGCTACACCTTC; cdr3_aa: CASSLSPGDYGYTF
v_call: TRBV18; j_call: TRBJ2-5; d_call: NA; clone_size: NA; cdr3_nt: TGTGCCAGCTCACCACCGACCTTACAGAAAGAGACCCAGTACTTC; cdr3_aa: CASSPPTLQKETQYF
v_call: TRBV7-9; j_call: TRBJ1-4; d_call: NA; clone_size: NA; cdr3_nt: TGTGCCAGCAGCTTAGCGCTGGGGGGAAATAATGAAAAACTGTTTTTT; cdr3_aa: CASSLALGGNNEKLFF
v_call: TRBV15; j_call: TRBJ2-1; d_call: NA; clone_size: NA; cdr3_nt: TGTGCCACCAGCACTCGGGACTCCAACTACAATGAGCAGTTCTTC; cdr3_aa: CATSTRDSNYNEQFF
v_call: TRBV28; j_call: TRBJ2-1; d_call: TRBD2; clone_size: NA; cdr3_nt: TGTGCCAGCAGTTTACCCCCGGGACTAGCGGGGGCCGACCTTTCCTACAATGAGCAGTTCTTC; cdr3_aa: CASSLPPGLAGADLSYNEQFF
v_call: TRBV4-2; j_call: TRBJ2-7; d_call: NA; clone_size: NA; cdr3_nt: TGTGCCAGCAGCCAAGATGGGGACATTTCCCGGGAGCAGTACTTC; cdr3_aa: CASSQDGDISREQYF
v_call: TRBV28; j_call: TRBJ2-7; d_call: TRBD1; clone_size: NA; cdr3_nt: TGTGCCAGCAGTACCCCAAACAGGGGCGAGCAGTACTTC; cdr3_aa: CASSTPNRGEQYF
v_call: TRBV24-1; j_call: TRBJ1-2; d_call: TRBD1; clone_size: NA; cdr3_nt: TGTGCCACCAGTGGACAGGGGGAGATTGGCTACACCTTC; cdr3_aa: CATSGQGEIGYTF
v_call: TRBV5-1; j_call: TRBJ2-2; d_call: NA; clone_size: NA; cdr3_nt: TGCGCCAGCAGCGCATCAGGGGACACCGGGGAGCTGTTTTTT; cdr3_aa: CASSASGDTGELFF
v_call: TRBV18; j_call: TRBJ2-2; d_call: NA; clone_size: once; cdr3_nt: TGTGCCACCCGGGCGAACACCGGGGAGCTGTTTTTT; cdr3_aa: CATRANTGELFF
v_call: TRBV12-3/TRBV12-4; j_call: TRBJ1-6; d_call: NA; clone_size: NA; cdr3_nt: TGTGCCAGCAGTTTCCGGGACTATTCACCCCTCCACTTT; cdr3_aa: CASSFRDYSPLHF
v_call: TRBV29-1; j_call: TRBJ2-7; d_call: NA; clone_size: NA; cdr3_nt: TGCAGCGTCGGGTCAAGCACGGGGGTACCCTACGAGCAGTACTTC; cdr3_aa: CSVGSSTGVPYEQYF